Below are 16 T cell receptor beta chains sequenced from a single sample in a study of shared clonotypes between healthy human individuals. TCRdb's copy holds only in-frame clones and misses some; the assay was immunoSEQ multiplex PCR. In the table there are more than 1,200,000 clones, approximately 98.5% of which are singletons. The sequenced sample consisted of naive CD4+ T cells sorted from blood. Subset here: CD45RA+ positively selected. The source of these receptors is a man aged 30-40 years in good health.

The chain has TRBV11-2 and TRBJ2-1, with unresolved D. V was pared by 8 bases and J by 2 bases, with 7 bases between. Germline assignment: CDR1 SGHAT and CDR2 FQNNGV. The CDR3 is 12 residues long. This CDR3 is CASGPTYNEQFF. The DNA of the CDR3 is TGTGCCAGCGGGCCAACCTACAATGAGCAGTTCTTC.

Notes on this clone: One end of the junction does not line up with germline, which may come from a read error. The sample holds other DNA sequences that translate to the same CDR3. The rearrangement uses TRBV19 and TRBJ2-6; D possibly uses TRBD1 or TRBD2 (5 bases each). Germline CDR1 LNHDA, CDR2 SQIVND (reference sequence). This CDR3 contains 18 residues. The CDR3 region is CASSAMGRPGPGANVLTF. For the CDR3, the DNA is TGTGCTAGTAGTGCCATGGGACGCCCGGGGCCTGGGGCCAACGTCCTGACTTTC. The variable domain in full, completed from reference TRBV19 and TRBJ2-6, reads DGGITQSPKYLFRKEGQNVTLSCEQNLNHDAMYWYRQDPGQGLRLIYYSQIVNDFQKGDIAEGYSVSREKKESFPLTVTSAQKNPTAFYLCASSAMGRPGPGANVLTFGAGSRLTVL.

This chain links TRBV18 with TRBJ2-4, with a weak D call TRBD1 (5 bases). The CDR3 is made up of 14 amino acids. Deletions cut 0 bases from V and 6 bases from J, with 9 bases between. Germline values: CDR1 KGHSH, CDR2 LQKENI. CDR3 nucleotides: TGTGCCAGCTCACCACCGATCCAGGGAAACATTCAGTACTTC. Translating gives CASSPPIQGNIQYF. The full variable domain, with the rest looked up from reference TRBV18 and TRBJ2-4, is NAGVMQNPRHLVRRRGQEARLRCSPMKGHSHVYWYRQLPEEGLKFMVYLQKENIIDESGMPKERFSAEFPKEGPSILRIQQVVRGDSAAYFCASSPPIQGNIQYFGAGTRLSVL.

The chain carries TRBV5-1 and TRBJ2-7; D remains ambiguous. CDR1 is SGHRS, CDR2 YFSETQ, per germline. The CDR3 is 14 amino acids. V lost 0 bases and J 1 base, leaving 8 bases between the germline ends. The CDR3 sequence is CASSLASRSYEQYF. The CDR3 DNA is TGCGCCAGCAGCTTGGCCAGTCGTTCCTACGAGCAGTACTTC.

J is TRBJ1-2 and V is TRBV6-5; 8 positions match TRBD1. The CDR3 sequence is 14 residues long. Germline V gene lookup returns CDR1 MNHEY and CDR2 SVGAGI. The V gene end was trimmed by 5 bases and the J gene end by 4 bases; junction bases not matched to a gene: 6. For the CDR3, the DNA is TGTGCCAGCAGTGCAGGGGGCGGCGTCTATGGCTACACCTTC. Amino acid sequence: CASSAGGGVYGYTF.

A remark on this clone: Other DNA sequences in the sample encode the same CDR3. The J gene is TRBJ2-7, the V gene TRBV18; 9 bases are a match to TRBD1. With 1 base clipped from V and 4 bases from J, the junction kept 2 bases outside the gene matches. CDR3 length: 14 residues. Germline V gene data show CDR1 as KGHSH and CDR2 as LQKENI. DNA for the CDR3: TGTGCCAGCTCACCACTTGGACAGGGGTACGAGCAGTACTTC. Translation gives CASSPLGQGYEQYF.

This clone was picked up one time. The V gene is TRBV29-1, the J gene TRBJ2-5; no clear D. CDR3 size: 12 residues. V was pared by 0 bases and J by 4 bases, with 6 bases between. Germline loops: CDR1 SQVTM, CDR2 ANQGSEA. CDR3 sequence (DNA): TGCAGCGTTGAAGATTGGGTAGAGACCCAGTACTTC. It codes for CSVEDWVETQYF. The full variable domain, its missing parts supplied by reference TRBV29-1 and TRBJ2-5, is SAVISQKPSRDICQRGTSLTIQCQVDSQVTMMFWYRQQPGQSLTLIATANQGSEATYESGFVIDKFPISRPNLTFSTLTVSNMSPEDSSIYLCSVEDWVETQYFGPGTRLLVL.

This rearrangement joins TRBV29-1 to TRBJ2-1, with 8 bases lining up with TRBD1. There are 14 residues in the CDR3. From germline, CDR1 is SQVTM and CDR2 ANQGSEA. V gave up 7 bases and J gave up 1 base; unmatched junction bases: 6. As DNA, the CDR3 is TGCAGCGCCCGGACAGGGTGGTCCTACAATGAGCAGTTCTTC. Its translation is CSARTGWSYNEQFF.

The chain combines TRBV29-1 with TRBJ1-1; D may be TRBD1 (6 bases). From germline, CDR1 is SQVTM and CDR2 ANQGSEA. The length of the CDR3 is 12 residues. V was trimmed by 7 bases and J by 4 bases, leaving 13 bases between them. The CDR3 DNA reads TGCAGCGCCCGGACAGTCTTCACTGAAGCTTTCTTT. As protein: CSARTVFTEAFF.

V usage is TRBV27 and J usage is TRBJ1-4; D is undetermined. CDR3 length: 10 residues. CDR1 and CDR2 from the germline V gene are MNHEY and SMNVEV (reference sequence). V was trimmed by 11 bases and J by 11 bases, leaving 12 bases between them. CDR3: CAGPQVKLFF. Written as DNA, the CDR3 is TGTGCCGGGCCCCAAGTCAAACTGTTTTTT.

The chain employs TRBV10-3 and TRBJ2-7; TRBD2 matches at 12 bases. The V gene's germline CDR1 is ENHRY and CDR2 SYGVKD. The CDR3 is made up of 14 amino acids. With V trimmed by 6 bases and J by 3 bases, 3 bases remained unmatched. CDR3 region: CAIRTSGSLYEQYF. DNA for the CDR3: TGTGCCATCAGGACTAGCGGGAGCCTCTACGAGCAGTACTTC.

V and J are TRBV28 and TRBJ1-1; 8 bases are shared with TRBD1. This CDR3 has 13 amino acids. After removal of 7 bases from V and 6 bases from J, the junction contained 7 bases not matched to a gene. Per the germline V gene, CDR1 is MDHEN and CDR2 is SYDVKM. CDR3 residues: CASIRTGRAEAFF. CDR3 nucleotides: TGTGCCAGCATCCGGACAGGGAGAGCTGAAGCTTTCTTT.

The V and J genes are TRBV7-2 and TRBJ2-1, with D maybe TRBD1 (5 bases). V lost 2 bases, J lost 2 bases, and 13 bases lay in between. The CDR3 loop spans 16 amino acids. Per the germline V gene, CDR1 is SGHTA and CDR2 is FQGNSA. CDR3 DNA sequence: TGTGCCAGCAGCTTAATAGGCCAGGGCCCCTACAATGAGCAGTTCTTC. Its protein product is CASSLIGQGPYNEQFF. The variable domain in full, with the rest retrieved from reference TRBV7-2 and TRBJ2-1, is GAGVSQSPSNKVTEKGKDVELRCDPISGHTALYWYRQSLGQGLEFLIYFQGNSAPDKSGLPSDRFSAERTGGSVSTLTIQRTQQEDSAVYLCASSLIGQGPYNEQFFGPGTRLTVL.

The chain recombines TRBV19 with TRBJ2-6, with D perhaps TRBD1 (5 bases). Trimming pared 6 bases from V and 13 bases from J, leaving 19 bases between. CDR3 length equals 14 residues. Looked up from germline, CDR1 is LNHDA and CDR2 is SQIVND (reference sequence). The CDR3 DNA reads as TGTGCCAGTAGGCATCCGAAGTTAGGGGAAGTCCTGACTTTC. Encoded protein: CASRHPKLGEVLTF.

This clone was recorded once. The J gene is TRBJ2-1, the V gene TRBV27; 13 bases match TRBD2. The germline V gene encodes CDR1 MNHEY and CDR2 SMNVEV (reference sequence). V gave up 5 bases and J gave up 6 bases; unmatched junction bases: 4. This CDR3 has 15 amino acids. Written as DNA, the CDR3 is TGTGCCAGCAGTCTAGGACTAGCGGGAGTCAATGAGCAGTTCTTC. Translation: CASSLGLAGVNEQFF.

The chain joins TRBV5-1 to TRBJ1-2; D ambiguous. Germline lookup yields CDR1 SGHRS and CDR2 YFSETQ. This CDR3 is 13 amino acids long. The ends were cut back, 0 bases at V and 2 bases at J, with 5 bases in the middle. The CDR3 sequence: CASSLDKNYGYTF. Written as DNA, the CDR3 is TGCGCCAGCAGCTTGGATAAAAACTATGGCTACACCTTC. Drawing the rest from reference TRBV5-1 and TRBJ1-2, the complete variable domain is KAGVTQTPRYLIKTRGQQVTLSCSPISGHRSVSWYQQTPGQGLQFLFEYFSETQRNKGNFPGRFSGRQFSNSRSEMNVSTLELGDSALYLCASSLDKNYGYTFGSGTRLTVV.